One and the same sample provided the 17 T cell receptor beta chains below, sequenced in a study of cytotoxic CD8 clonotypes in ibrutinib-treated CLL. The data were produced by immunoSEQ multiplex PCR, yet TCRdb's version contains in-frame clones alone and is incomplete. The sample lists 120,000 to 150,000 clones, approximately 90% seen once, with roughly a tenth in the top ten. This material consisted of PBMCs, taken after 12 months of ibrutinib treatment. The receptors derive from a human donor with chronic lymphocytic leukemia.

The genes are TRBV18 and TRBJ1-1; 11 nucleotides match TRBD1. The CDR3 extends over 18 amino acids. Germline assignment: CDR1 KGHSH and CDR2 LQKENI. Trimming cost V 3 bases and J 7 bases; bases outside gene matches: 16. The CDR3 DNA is TGTGCCAGCTCACCGTCTGGTCCCGGGACAGGGGGGATCCTTGAAGCTTTCTTT. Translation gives CASSPSGPGTGGILEAFF.

The CDR3 sequence: CASSESTGVPGRYGYTF. CDR3 nucleotides: TGCGCCAGCAGTGAGTCGACGGGTGTACCGGGGCGCTATGGCTACACCTTC. The chain links TRBV10-2 to TRBJ1-2; possibly TRBD1 for D (5 bases). Germline lookup yields CDR1 WSHSY and CDR2 SAAADI. This CDR3 region has 17 residues. The germline V and J ends were trimmed by 0 bases and 4 bases, with 18 bases remaining between them.

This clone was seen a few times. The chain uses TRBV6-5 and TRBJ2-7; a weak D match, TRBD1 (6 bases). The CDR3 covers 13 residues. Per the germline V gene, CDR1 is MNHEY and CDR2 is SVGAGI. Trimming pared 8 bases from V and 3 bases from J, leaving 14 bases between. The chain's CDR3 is CASLSQDSYEQYF. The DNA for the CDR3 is TGTGCCAGCCTATCACAGGACAGCTACGAGCAGTACTTC.

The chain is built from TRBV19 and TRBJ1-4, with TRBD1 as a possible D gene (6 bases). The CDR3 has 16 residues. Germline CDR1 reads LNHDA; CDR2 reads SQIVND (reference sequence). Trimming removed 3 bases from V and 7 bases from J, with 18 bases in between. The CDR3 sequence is CASSIEFLGASEKLFF. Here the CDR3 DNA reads TGTGCCAGTAGTATCGAGTTTCTGGGGGCGAGTGAAAAACTGTTTTTT.

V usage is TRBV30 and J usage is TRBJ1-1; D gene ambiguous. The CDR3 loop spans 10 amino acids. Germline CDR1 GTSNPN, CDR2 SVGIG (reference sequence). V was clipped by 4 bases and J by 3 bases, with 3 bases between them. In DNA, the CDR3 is TGTGCCTGGACGGACACTGAAGCTTTCTTT. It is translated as CAWTDTEAFF.

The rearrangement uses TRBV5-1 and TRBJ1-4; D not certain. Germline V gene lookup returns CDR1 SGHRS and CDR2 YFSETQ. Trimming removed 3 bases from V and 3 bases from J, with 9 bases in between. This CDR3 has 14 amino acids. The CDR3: CASSSGWSNEKLFF. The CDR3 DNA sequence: TGCGCCAGCAGCTCGGGGTGGTCTAATGAAAAACTGTTTTTT.

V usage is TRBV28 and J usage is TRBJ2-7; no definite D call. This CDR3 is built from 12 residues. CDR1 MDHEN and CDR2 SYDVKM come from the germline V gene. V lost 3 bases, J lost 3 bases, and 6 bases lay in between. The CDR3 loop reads CASSFPVYEQYF. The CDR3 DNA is TGTGCCAGCAGTTTTCCAGTCTACGAGCAGTACTTC.

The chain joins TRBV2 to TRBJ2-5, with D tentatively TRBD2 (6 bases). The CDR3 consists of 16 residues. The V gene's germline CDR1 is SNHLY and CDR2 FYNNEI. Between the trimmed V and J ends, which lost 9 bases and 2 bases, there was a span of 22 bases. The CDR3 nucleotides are TGTGCCAGGAGGGGACTCTCGGTGGTCAGTCAAGAGACCCAGTACTTC. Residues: CARRGLSVVSQETQYF.

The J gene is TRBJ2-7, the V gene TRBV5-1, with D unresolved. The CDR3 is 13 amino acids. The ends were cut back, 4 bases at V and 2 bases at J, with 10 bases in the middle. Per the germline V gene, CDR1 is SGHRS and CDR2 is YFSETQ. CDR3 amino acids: CASSTRETYEQYF. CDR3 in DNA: TGCGCCAGCAGCACTCGCGAAACCTACGAGCAGTACTTC.

This CDR3 reads CASSPRTGVQNIQYF. DNA of the CDR3: TGTGCCAGCAGTCCGCGGACAGGGGTACAAAACATTCAGTACTTC. The V call is TRBV6-5, the J call TRBJ2-4; 9 bases are shared with TRBD1. V dropped 5 bases and J dropped 5; count of bases not matched to a gene: 7. Germline lookup yields CDR1 MNHEY and CDR2 SVGAGI. The CDR3 is 15 residues long.

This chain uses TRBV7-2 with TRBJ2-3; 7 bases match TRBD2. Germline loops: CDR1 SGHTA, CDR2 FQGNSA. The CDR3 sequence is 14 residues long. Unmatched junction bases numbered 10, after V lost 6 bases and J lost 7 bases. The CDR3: CASRGRTSRHTQYF. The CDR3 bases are TGTGCCAGCAGGGGAAGGACTAGTCGGCATACGCAGTATTTT.

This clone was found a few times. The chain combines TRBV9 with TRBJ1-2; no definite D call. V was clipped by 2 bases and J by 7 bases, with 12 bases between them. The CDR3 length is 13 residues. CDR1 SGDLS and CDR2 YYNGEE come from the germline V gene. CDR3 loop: CASSVSDNGGYTF. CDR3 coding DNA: TGTGCCAGCAGCGTTAGTGATAATGGTGGCTACACCTTC.

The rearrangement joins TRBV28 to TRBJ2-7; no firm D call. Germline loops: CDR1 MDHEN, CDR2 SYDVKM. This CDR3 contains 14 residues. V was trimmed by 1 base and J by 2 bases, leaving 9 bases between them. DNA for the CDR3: TGTGCCAGCAGTTTATCGGGTGGAACCTACGAGCAGTACTTC. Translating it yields CASSLSGGTYEQYF.

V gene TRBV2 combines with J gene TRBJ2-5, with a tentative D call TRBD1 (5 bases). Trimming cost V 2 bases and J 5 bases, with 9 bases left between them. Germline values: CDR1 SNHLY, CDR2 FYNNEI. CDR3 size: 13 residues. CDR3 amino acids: CASSEQGMETQYF. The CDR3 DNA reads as TGTGCCAGCAGTGAACAGGGCATGGAGACCCAGTACTTC.

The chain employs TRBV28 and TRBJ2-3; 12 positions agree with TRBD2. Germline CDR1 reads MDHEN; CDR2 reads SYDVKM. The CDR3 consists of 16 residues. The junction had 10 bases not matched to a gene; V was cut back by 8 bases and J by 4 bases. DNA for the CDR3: TGTGCCAGCGTCCCGCAACTAGCGGGAGGACCAGATACGCAGTATTTT. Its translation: CASVPQLAGGPDTQYF.

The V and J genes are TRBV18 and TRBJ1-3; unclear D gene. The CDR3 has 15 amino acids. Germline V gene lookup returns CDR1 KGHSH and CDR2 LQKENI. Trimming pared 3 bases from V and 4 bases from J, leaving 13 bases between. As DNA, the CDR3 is TGTGCCAGCTCACCCCCGGTGAGCAAGGGAAACACCATATATTTT. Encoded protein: CASSPPVSKGNTIYF.

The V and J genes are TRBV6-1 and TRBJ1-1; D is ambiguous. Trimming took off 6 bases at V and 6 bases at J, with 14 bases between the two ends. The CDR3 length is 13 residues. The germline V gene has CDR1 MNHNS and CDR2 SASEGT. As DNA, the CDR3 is TGTGCCAGCAGAACCCCTCGGGCGGCTGAAGCTTTCTTT. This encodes CASRTPRAAEAFF.